Below, 24 T cell receptor beta chains from the same sample are listed, as sequenced in a study of blood T cells in healthy people across ages (dated by TCRdb to the mid-2010s). Receptor amplification or capture employed 5' RACE. The instrument was an Illumina HiSeq 2500. A second PCR of 7 to 11 cycles was performed with a sample-barcoded 5' primer and a J-beta primer mix. TCRdb trimmed the raw reads at Q25, called clones with MiXCR and kept productive beta chains. Rows with a matching CDR3 protein are joined into one entry that keeps the most common DNA and genes. The sample contains roughly 1,700,000 distinct CDR3 sequences, approximately 30% of them found a single time. The leading ten clones occupy 7.7% of the sample. Sequencing was performed on blood. These receptors were collected from a woman younger than 45 in good health.

V and J are TRBV27 and TRBJ2-1; D is unresolved. The V gene lost 4 bases and the J gene lost 2 bases, with 12 bases spanning the gap. CDR1 is MNHEY, CDR2 SMNVEV, per germline (reference sequence). CDR3 length: 15 residues. CDR3 sequence: CASSSYYTTYNEQFF. CDR3 DNA sequence: TGTGCCAGCAGTTCCTACTACACTACCTACAATGAGCAGTTCTTC.

As for this clonotype: This may arise from a read error, as a much more abundant clone is one base away. The V and J genes are TRBV10-3 and TRBJ2-1; D might be TRBD1 or TRBD2, each matching 5 bases. In germline, CDR1 is ENHRY, CDR2 SYGVKD. The V end was cut by 5 bases, the J end by 10 bases, with 21 bases between. This CDR3 is built from 15 residues. This CDR3 is CAISREGASSYEQFF. The CDR3 nucleotides read TGTGCCATCAGTCGGGAAGGGGCAAGCTCCTACGAGCAGTTCTTC.

The V and J genes are TRBV2 and TRBJ2-4, with D perhaps given as TRBD1 or TRBD2 (5 bases each). V lost 2 bases, J lost 0 bases, and 8 bases lay in between. This CDR3 has 15 residues. Looked up from germline, CDR1 is SNHLY and CDR2 is FYNNEI. In DNA, the CDR3 is TGTGCCAGCAGTGAATTGGGGGAAGCCAAAAACATTCAGTACTTC. The encoded protein is CASSELGEAKNIQYF.

V is TRBV20-1 and J is TRBJ2-3, with D perhaps TRBD1 or TRBD2 (5 bases each). Trimming took off 6 bases at V and 6 bases at J, with 19 bases between the two ends. The CDR3 length is 14 residues. Germline V gives CDR1 DFQATT, CDR2 SNEGSKA (reference sequence). The CDR3 loop reads CSAARTSTGDTQYF. The CDR3 DNA sequence: TGCAGTGCCGCGCGGACATCGACGGGGGATACGCAGTATTTT.

With regard to this clonotype: One end of the junction varies from germline; a read error may be responsible. The J gene is TRBJ2-7, the V gene TRBV5-1, with unresolved D. This CDR3 has 13 amino acids. Germline values: CDR1 SGHRS, CDR2 YFSETQ. The CDR3 nucleotides are TGCGCCAGCGGCTTGGACCTTACCTACGAGCAGTACTTC. Translating it yields CASGLDLTYEQYF.

The V and J genes are TRBV2 and TRBJ1-6, with 7 nucleotides matching TRBD1. J was trimmed by 8 bases and V by 6 bases; bases with no gene match: 7. CDR3 length: 14 amino acids. Germline CDR1 and CDR2: SNHLY and FYNNEI. The CDR3 sequence: CASRTGRVDSPLHF. The CDR3 coding sequence is TGTGCCAGCAGGACAGGGAGGGTTGATTCACCCCTCCACTTT.

This sequence joins TRBV2 and TRBJ2-4; no definite D call. Germline V gene sequence: CDR1 SNHLY, CDR2 FYNNEI. The germline V and J ends were trimmed by 10 bases and 13 bases, with 17 bases remaining between them. The CDR3 length is 11 residues. The CDR3, as DNA: TGTGCCACCAAACAATCCAATGAGCAGTACTTC. Translating it yields CATKQSNEQYF.

Only a few counts were recorded for this clonotype. The genes are TRBV20-1 and TRBJ2-5; 10 bases line up with TRBD1. With V trimmed by 3 bases and J by 12 bases, 10 bases remained unmatched. This CDR3 comprises 13 residues. Germline V CDR1 and CDR2: DFQATT, SNEGSKA (reference sequence). This CDR3 is CSASPGQGPAEYF. The CDR3 nucleotides read TGCAGTGCTAGCCCGGGACAGGGGCCGGCTGAGTACTTC.

This chain uses TRBV5-1 with TRBJ1-1; D unclear. CDR3 length: 11 amino acids. The V and J ends lost 10 bases and 0 bases respectively, with 7 bases between them. CDR1 is SGHRS, CDR2 YFSETQ, per germline. Here the CDR3 reads CAPAMNTEAFF. In DNA, the CDR3 is TGCGCCCCTGCCATGAACACTGAAGCTTTCTTT.

The chain recombines TRBV20-1 with TRBJ1-2; D is undetermined. This CDR3 is 16 amino acids long. Trimming shortened V by 0 bases and J by 8 bases, and 22 bases separated the two germline ends. CDR1 is DFQATT, CDR2 SNEGSKA, per germline (reference sequence). The CDR3 region has the DNA TGCAGTGCTAGAGATTCTGCCAGGCCTATAATCCACGGCTACACCTTC. Its protein product is CSARDSARPIIHGYTF.

This chain joins TRBV15 and TRBJ2-7; D is unclear. V lost 0 bases and J lost 3, with 6 bases in between. This CDR3 contains 13 residues. Germline assignment: CDR1 LNHNV and CDR2 YYDKDF (reference sequence). DNA of the CDR3: TGTGCCACCAGCAGAGATAAAGACTACGAGCAGTACTTC. This translates into CATSRDKDYEQYF.

This clonotype was seen at least ten times. V gene TRBV29-1 combines with J gene TRBJ1-2; D unclear. CDR3 length equals 11 residues. V was pared by 7 bases and J by 4 bases, with 10 bases between. CDR1 and CDR2 (germline): SQVTM, ANQGSEA. Written as DNA, the CDR3 is TGCAGCGCCGCGGGAGGCTATGGCTACACCTTC. Translation: CSAAGGYGYTF.

The J gene is TRBJ2-5, the V gene TRBV18; D remains ambiguous. Germline values: CDR1 KGHSH, CDR2 LQKENI. Trimming stripped 2 bases from V and 11 bases from J, with 15 bases between. This CDR3 is built from 13 residues. The CDR3 region is CASSPIKKTEQYF. Here the CDR3 DNA reads TGTGCCAGCTCACCAATTAAGAAGACGGAGCAGTACTTC.

The CDR3 region is CASSPGEIERETQYF. The DNA of the CDR3 is TGCGCCAGCAGCCCGGGGGAGATAGAGCGGGAGACCCAGTACTTC. The chain combines TRBV4-1 with TRBJ2-5; perhaps TRBD2 as D (6 bases). Per germline, CDR1 MGHRA and CDR2 YSYEKL. V lost 4 bases and J lost 5, with 17 bases in between. This CDR3 comprises 15 residues.

This clonotype was counted at least ten times. V is TRBV6-5 and J is TRBJ2-7; 8 nucleotides match TRBD2. The CDR3 spans 13 residues. CDR1 is MNHEY and CDR2 is SVGAGI in the germline V gene. J lost 7 bases, V lost 5 bases, and 7 bases had no gene match. CDR3 amino acids: CASSPLAGKEQYF. The CDR3 DNA is TGTGCCAGCAGTCCATTAGCGGGAAAAGAGCAGTACTTC.

V gene TRBV10-3 combines with J gene TRBJ2-3; 9 bases are shared with TRBD2. The ends lost 0 bases at V and 2 bases at J; junction bases unmatched: 3. The CDR3 has 16 amino acids. Germline values: CDR1 ENHRY, CDR2 SYGVKD. The CDR3 DNA sequence: TGTGCCATCAGTGAGTCGACTAGCGGTTACACAGATACGCAGTATTTT. It codes for CAISESTSGYTDTQYF.

This clonotype came up many times. The V gene is TRBV20-1, the J gene TRBJ2-7; D may be TRBD1 or TRBD2 (5 bases each). The CDR3 sequence is 13 residues long. With 2 bases removed from V and 3 bases from J, the gap between germline ends came to 11 bases. Germline-derived CDR1 and CDR2 are DFQATT and SNEGSKA (reference sequence). CDR3 region: CSARRGGVYEQYF. The CDR3 DNA follows: TGCAGTGCTAGACGGGGCGGTGTCTACGAGCAGTACTTC.

This clonotype was observed a handful of times. The V gene is TRBV7-9, the J gene TRBJ1-5; D is ambiguous. The ends were cut back, 7 bases at V and 5 bases at J, with 12 bases in the middle. Germline V CDR1 and CDR2: SEHNR, FQNEAQ (reference sequence). This CDR3 comprises 13 residues. The DNA for the CDR3 is TGTGCCAGCACCTCGGGGTCTCATCAGCCCCAGCATTTT. It translates to CASTSGSHQPQHF.

A few counts support this clonotype. The chain couples TRBV24-1 to TRBJ2-1; possible D gene TRBD2, 6 bases. The CDR3 is made up of 15 amino acids. Between the trimmed V and J ends, which lost 4 bases and 6 bases, there was a span of 15 bases. CDR1 is KGHDR, CDR2 SFDVKD, per germline. CDR3 protein: CATSDPIRGINEQFF. The DNA of the CDR3 is TGTGCCACCAGTGACCCGATTCGCGGGATCAATGAGCAGTTCTTC.

The chain combines TRBV14 with TRBJ1-1; D is possibly TRBD1 (6 bases). Germline CDR1 SGHDN, CDR2 FVKESK. The CDR3 totals 19 residues. Trimming left V 1 base short and J 1 base short, with 22 bases between. The CDR3: CASSQGGDTRGVWNTEAFF. CDR3 sequence (DNA): TGTGCCAGCAGCCAAGGAGGGGACACCCGGGGGGTCTGGAACACTGAAGCTTTCTTT.

This clonotype was detected only a few times. J is TRBJ2-1 and V is TRBV6-1; D possibly corresponds to TRBD2 (7 bases). The CDR3 is 14 residues long. The V end lost 5 bases, the J end lost 5 bases, and 13 bases lay between the germline ends. Germline lookup yields CDR1 MNHNS and CDR2 SASEGT. The CDR3 loop reads CASSRRGGNNEQFF. In nucleotides, the CDR3 is TGTGCCAGCAGTAGGAGGGGGGGTAACAATGAGCAGTTCTTC.

This clonotype was seen a few times. J is TRBJ1-2 and V is TRBV24-1; 10 bases line up with TRBD1. This CDR3 region has 16 residues. The V gene end was trimmed by 1 base and the J gene end by 8 bases; junction bases not matched to a gene: 9. Germline-derived CDR1 and CDR2 are KGHDR and SFDVKD. The DNA for the CDR3 is TGTGCCACCAGTGATTTCTCCCGGACAGGGGGATACGGCTACACCTTC. Translation: CATSDFSRTGGYGYTF.

This clonotype was recorded a few times. The rearrangement joins TRBV12-3 or TRBV12-4 to TRBJ2-5; no definite D call. TRBJ2-7 matches the DNA end more closely, so the J call is doubtful. This CDR3 has 13 residues. CDR3 sequence (DNA): TGTGCCAGCAGTTTCTACTCGATCTACGAGCAGTACTTC. This sequence encodes CASSFYSIYEQYF.

This CDR3 reads CATGLSSASYNEQFF. CDR3 in DNA: TGCGCCACCGGTCTATCTAGCGCGTCCTACAATGAGCAGTTCTTC. The gene calls are TRBV5-1 and TRBJ2-1; maybe TRBD2 (6 bases). This CDR3 is built from 15 residues. Per the germline V gene, CDR1 is SGHRS and CDR2 is YFSETQ. The V gene lost 9 bases and the J gene lost 1 base, with 17 bases spanning the gap.